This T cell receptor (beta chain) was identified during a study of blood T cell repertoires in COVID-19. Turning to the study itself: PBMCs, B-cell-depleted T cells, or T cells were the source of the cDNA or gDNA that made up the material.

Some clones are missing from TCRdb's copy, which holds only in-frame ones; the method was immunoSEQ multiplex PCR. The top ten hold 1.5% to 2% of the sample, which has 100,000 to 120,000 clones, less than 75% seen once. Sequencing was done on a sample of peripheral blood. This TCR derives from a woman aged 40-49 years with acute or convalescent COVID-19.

This chain's CDR3 is CASMQQGLGNTIYF. CDR3 nucleotides: TGTGCCAGCATGCAACAGGGCCTCGGAAACACCATATATTTT. The chain has TRBV6-5 and TRBJ1-3; D might be TRBD1 (6 bases). Germline V gene sequence: CDR1 MNHEY, CDR2 SVGAGI. Trimming removed 7 bases from V and 4 bases from J, with 14 bases in between. This CDR3 contains 14 residues.